The sequence of this T cell receptor beta chain was determined in a study of shared clonotypes between healthy human individuals. On the study more broadly: The donors, a couple of women and three men, were aged 18 to 49.

Concerning this clone itself: Its cognate antigen is unknown.

TCRdb's copy holds only in-frame clones and misses some; the assay was immunoSEQ multiplex PCR. Among about 2.3 million clones listed, approximately 93% were seen once. CDR3 length: 13 residues. Germline trimming cut 5 bases from V and 5 bases from J; bases unmatched to any gene: 4. Germline V lookup: CDR1 SGHTA, CDR2 FQGTGA. Study-level results: Only blood was sampled, and tissue TCR repertoires likely differ from blood ones. Compared with clonotypes that all four donors shared, non-shared clonotypes had lower generation probabilities. Sequencing depth was expected to influence donor clonotype sharing.

This TCR was sampled from a man younger than 30 in good health. Some clones in this sample may be carry-over from other donors' samples. Sequencing was carried out using naive CD4+ T cells from PBMCs. Subset of the sample: CD45RA+ positively selected. The rearrangement joins TRBV7-3 to TRBJ2-5; 8 bases are shared with TRBD1. The chain's CDR3 is CASSQDRVETQYF. The CDR3 coding sequence is TGTGCCAGCAGCCAGGACAGGGTCGAGACCCAGTACTTC.